Sequencing of this T cell receptor (beta chain) was carried out in a study of a mutant IDH1 vaccine in newly diagnosed glioma (dated by TCRdb to the early 2020s). A note on the overall study: The approximately 30 treated patients were about 60% male and around 40% female, with a mean age of approximately 38 years. Prior to enrollment, patients had been given standard therapy consisting of radiotherapy alone, temozolomide alone, or radiochemotherapy with temozolomide, with the combination given to most patients. Peripheral blood was collected at six visits: V03 (baseline), V05, V07, V10, V12 and V13. Longitudinal TCRB deep sequencing was performed for 20 to 30 treated patients wherever samples were available for exploratory analyses.

The CDR3 spans 14 residues, from the cysteine through the phenylalanine. The entry retains the CDR3 DNA only, 42 bases that are in frame from base 1. Germline trimming amounts to 7 bases on V and 2 bases on J, with 6 as the count of junction bases outside the gene matches. CDR1 and CDR2 (SQVTM, ANQGSEA) derive from the germline V gene. In its sample, this clone was seen once. Its cognate antigen has yet to be identified. It has no much larger one-base neighbor in the sample; base qualities were not kept. Results the study describes overall, beyond this receptor: According to the authors, sample limitations meant that analyses of patient blood samples could not be reproduced. Immune responses induced by the vaccine were seen in about 93% of patients across multiple MHC alleles. Changes in the top peripheral T cell clonotypes picked up by TCRB sequencing did not appear to be linked to pseudoprogression. Selection of PBMC samples for TCRB deep sequencing was based on availability.

The library was obtained by the immunoSEQ multiplex PCR assay. Rearranged TCR beta chain sequences were amplified with the hsTCRB Kit following the manufacturer's protocol. An Illumina MiSeq was used to sequence the TCRB libraries. The authors processed their data as follows. The proprietary platform of the kit vendor was used for demultiplexing, trimming and gene mapping. TCRdb provides this immuneACCESS table in a form limited to in-frame rearrangements. Some clones are lacking; in checked studies, under half of them reflect an unresolved V gene, and why the rest are absent is not known. From that table come the V and J calls and clone size; the DNA was used to work out D and trimming. The sample records about 92,000 clones, around 80% of which are singletons. The ten largest make up around 7% of the sample. Interpreted using the paper, the time point label stands for: baseline, week 1 (first vaccination visit). The treatment or condition label for this specimen denotes: pre-vaccination baseline after standard-of-care therapy. All donors had newly diagnosed IDH1-mutant astrocytomas of WHO grade 3 or 4 that showed loss of nuclear ATRX. The samples were drawn from NOA16, a multicentre, single-arm, open-label phase I trial in Germany that tested a mutant IDH1 peptide vaccine in humans for the first time. Blood drawn at visit V03 was used as the baseline sample for immunogenicity testing. The DNeasy Blood and Tissue Kit was used to extract genomic DNA from EDTA blood for TCRB sequencing.

The receptor comes from a middle-aged man with glioma. The sequences come from PBMCs, collected from a glioma patient treated with radiotherapy, temozolomide or both. The chain joins TRBV29-1 to TRBJ1-5; 9 of the junction bases match TRBD1. The CDR3 in this case is CSAGTGTGNQPQHF. The DNA reads TGCAGCGCCGGGACAGGGACAGGCAATCAGCCCCAGCATTTT.